The rows below give T cell receptor beta chains drawn from one sample of a study of blood T cells in healthy people across ages. MiXCR was run by TCRdb on the 5' RACE reads, yielding one entry per CDR3 protein. The sample contains about 1,600,000 distinct CDR3 sequences, around 42% of which appear only once. Sequenced input: blood. Every receptor here comes from a woman in her late teens or twenties in good health. Each CDR3 is given with its conserved first and last residue. The D gene is left open where the match is weak. Expanded clones get a size class; other rows say once, few or many, or leave the size out.

>TRBV7-6|NA|few|TRBJ1-2
TGTGCCAGCAGCTTAGCTCAGGGTCCTAACTATGGCTACACCTTC
CASSLAQGPNYGYTF
>TRBV28|NA|few|TRBJ2-5
TGTGCCAGCAGTTCGGACGCGGAGACCCAGTACTTC
CASSSDAETQYF
>TRBV7-8|NA|NA|TRBJ1-2
TGTGCCAGCAGCTCCAGCGCCCTACCTGGCTACACCTTC
CASSSSALPGYTF
>TRBV7-2|TRBD2|few|TRBJ2-1
TGTGCCAGCAGCAGAGGGACTAGCGGGTTGTTCTACAATGAGCAGTTCTTC
CASSRGTSGLFYNEQFF
>TRBV9|NA|NA|TRBJ2-5
TGTGCCAGCAGCGTGCGGGGCGATCTCCGGGAGACCCAGTACTTC
CASSVRGDLRETQYF
>TRBV7-2|NA|NA|TRBJ2-7
TGTGCCAGCAGCTTATCCGTCGAGCAGTACTTC
CASSLSVEQYF
>TRBV29-1|NA|few|TRBJ1-1
TGCAGCTCCGGAGGACTATACACTGAAGCTTTCTTT
CSSGGLYTEAFF
>TRBV24-1|TRBD2|NA|TRBJ2-7
TGTGCCACCAGTGCCTCCGGCGGACTAGCGGCTCCACCCACCTACGAGCAGTACTTC
CATSASGGLAAPPTYEQYF
>TRBV29-1|NA|NA|TRBJ2-7
TGCAGCGTCTCGGACACATCCTACGAGCAGTACTTC
CSVSDTSYEQYF
>TRBV6-2/TRBV6-3|NA|NA|TRBJ2-5
TGTGCCAGCAGTTATTTCCCTCGGGCTTATGTGAATAATGAGCAGTACTTC
CASSYFPRAYVNNEQYF
>TRBV7-9|TRBD2|NA|TRBJ2-5
TGTGCCAGCAGCTTAGTAGCGGGAGGGCCCGGGGAGCAGTACTTC
CASSLVAGGPGEQYF
>TRBV5-1|NA|NA|TRBJ2-2
TGCGCCAGCAGCTGGTTGGCGGGCACCGGGGAGCTGTTTTTT
CASSWLAGTGELFF
>TRBV5-1|TRBD2|NA|TRBJ2-1
TGCGCCAGCAGCTTGAATCACGCCCTAGCGGGGACATGGTATGAGCAGTTCTTC
CASSLNHALAGTWYEQFF
>TRBV6-1|NA|few|TRBJ2-7
TGTGCCAGCAGTGCGAGGACGGGGGCGGTCGAGCAGTACTTC
CASSARTGAVEQYF
>TRBV6-1|NA|NA|TRBJ2-7
TGTGCCAGCAGTGAAAGGGCAGGGGGGACCTACGAGCAGTACTTC
CASSERAGGTYEQYF
>TRBV12-3/TRBV12-4|TRBD2|many|TRBJ2-1
TGTGCCAGCCGAGGACTAGCGGGTTACAATGAGCAGTTCTTC
CASRGLAGYNEQFF
>TRBV20-1|TRBD1|NA|TRBJ1-5
TGCAGTGCTGGTTCCGGACAGGCCATTAATCAGCCCCAGCATTTT
CSAGSGQAINQPQHF
>TRBV21-1|NA|NA|TRBJ1-2
TGTGCCAGCAGCAAGGCGGAGGGGATAAGCTATGGCTACACCTTC
CASSKAEGISYGYTF
>TRBV7-9|TRBD2|NA|TRBJ2-3
TGTGCCAGCAGGATTGAAGCGGGGCCCACGTCGGATACGCAGTATTTT
CASRIEAGPTSDTQYF
>TRBV7-2|TRBD1|few|TRBJ1-1
TGTGCCAGCAGCCAGGTAGACAGGGGTGGCACTGAAGCTTTCTTT
CASSQVDRGGTEAFF
>TRBV2|TRBD2|NA|TRBJ2-7
TGTGCCAGTACGGGACTAGCGGGAACCTACGAGCAGTACTTC
CASTGLAGTYEQYF
>TRBV7-2|NA|NA|TRBJ2-4
TGTGCCAGCAGCTCCAGCGAAAACATTCAGTACTTC
CASSSSENIQYF
>TRBV27|NA|NA|TRBJ1-5
TGTGCCACTTCAGTATCGGGGGGCCTTCAGCCCCAGCATTTT
CATSVSGGLQPQHF
>TRBV5-6|TRBD2|few|TRBJ2-3
TGTGCCAGCAGCTTATCAGGACTAGCGGAAAGCACAGATACGCAGTATTTT
CASSLSGLAESTDTQYF
>TRBV4-2|NA|NA|TRBJ1-1
TGTGCCAGCAGACTACGACAGGAGCTGAACACTGAAGCTTTCTTT
CASRLRQELNTEAFF
>TRBV4-1|NA|NA|TRBJ1-5
TGCGCCAGCAGCCAAGGCAGAAACAGTATTAATCAGCCCCAGCATTTT
CASSQGRNSINQPQHF
>TRBV28|NA|NA|TRBJ2-7
TGTGCCAGCAGTTCCTACAGGGTTGGATACGAGCAGTACTTC
CASSSYRVGYEQYF
>TRBV12-3/TRBV12-4|NA|NA|TRBJ1-2
TGTGTCAGCAGAGGTAGTGGGGGCTATGGCTACACCTTC
CVSRGSGGYGYTF
>TRBV9|NA|NA|TRBJ2-6
TGTGCCAGCAGCGTAGAGAGTAGCCCCGGGGCCGTCCTGACTTTC
CASSVESSPGAVLTF
>TRBV6-1|TRBD2|NA|TRBJ2-6
TGTGCCAGCAGTGAACTAGCGGCGCACTCTGGGGCCAACGTCCTGACTTTC
CASSELAAHSGANVLTF
>TRBV6-1|NA|NA|TRBJ2-3
TGTGCCAGCAGTGAAGGCCCAGGGTATTTGACAGATACGCAGTATTTT
CASSEGPGYLTDTQYF
>TRBV20-1|NA|NA|TRBJ1-6
TGCAGTGCTAGAGTAGAGGGCGGCAATTCACCCCTCCACTTT
CSARVEGGNSPLHF
>TRBV21-1|NA|NA|TRBJ2-7
TGTGCCAGCAGCGCACGAAAAGCCTCGCTAGCGGGGGGACCCTACGAGCAGTACTTC
CASSARKASLAGGPYEQYF
>TRBV6-6|TRBD2|NA|TRBJ2-1
TGTGCCAGCAGCCTCGGGACTAAACAAGAGACCCAGTTCTTC
CASSLGTKQETQFF
>TRBV18|NA|few|TRBJ2-7
TGTGCCAGCTCACCACCGGCCAGCACCTACGAGCAGTACTTC
CASSPPASTYEQYF
>TRBV7-9|NA|once|TRBJ2-2
TGTGCCAGCAGCTTAAACCCCTACACCGGGGAGCTGTTTTTT
CASSLNPYTGELFF
>TRBV27|NA|once|TRBJ1-5
TGTGCCAGCAGTTTTTACTTACCACAGGGAGTTAGCAATCAGCCCCAGCATTTT
CASSFYLPQGVSNQPQHF
>TRBV6-1|TRBD1|NA|TRBJ1-5
TGTGCCAGCAGTGGGGACAGGTCCCCTGCGCTGCCCCAGCATTTT
CASSGDRSPALPQHF
>TRBV7-6|TRBD2|few|TRBJ2-1
TGTGCCAGCAGCTTAAGGGGACTAGCGGGCCAAAATGAGCAGTTCTTC
CASSLRGLAGQNEQFF
>TRBV7-8|NA|NA|TRBJ1-5
TGTGCCAGCAGCCACCAGACGGGAGATCAGCCCCAGCATTTT
CASSHQTGDQPQHF
>TRBV20-1|NA|NA|TRBJ2-5
TGCAGTGCTAGAGATAGGGGTAGCGGCTACCAAGAGACCCAGTACTTC
CSARDRGSGYQETQYF
>TRBV20-1|TRBD2|NA|TRBJ2-5
TGCAGTGCGGAGGAGGGACTAGCGGTTTTCGAGACCCAGTACTTC
CSAEEGLAVFETQYF
>TRBV5-1|TRBD1|NA|TRBJ2-7
TGCGCCAGCAGCTTGCCGACAGGGGTGGACGAGCAGTACTTC
CASSLPTGVDEQYF
>TRBV5-6|TRBD2|NA|TRBJ2-3
TGTGCCAGCAGTTCCCTCACTAGCGACGCCCCAGATACGCAGTATTTT
CASSSLTSDAPDTQYF
>TRBV5-5|NA|NA|TRBJ1-2
TGTGCCAGCAGCTTGGAGGGGCCAGAGAACTATGGCTACACCTTC
CASSLEGPENYGYTF
>TRBV6-6|NA|NA|TRBJ1-2
TGTGCCAGCAGTGTAGACCGGCTTGGCTACACCTTC
CASSVDRLGYTF
>TRBV29-1|NA|NA|TRBJ1-5
TGCAGCGTTGTTTCCGGGTTCAATCAGCCCCAGCATTTT
CSVVSGFNQPQHF
>TRBV6-2/TRBV6-3|NA|NA|TRBJ2-7
TGTGCCAGCAGCCAGGGGGGCCTTTTTGGTGAGCAGTACTTC
CASSQGGLFGEQYF
>TRBV11-2|TRBD1|NA|TRBJ1-6
TGTGCCAGCACCTCTTCGACAGGGGTAAATTCACCCCTCCACTTT
CASTSSTGVNSPLHF
>TRBV10-3|NA|few|TRBJ1-1
TGTGCCATCAGTGAAAAGACAGGAGTGAACACTGAAGCTTTCTTT
CAISEKTGVNTEAFF
>TRBV7-2|NA|few|TRBJ1-2
TGTGCCAGCAGCCCGGTTGTGGGGTCTTCCGATGGCTACACCTTC
CASSPVVGSSDGYTF
>TRBV4-1|NA|few|TRBJ1-6
TGCGCCAGCAGCCAAGCGGCCGGGGGGATAAGCTCCTATAATTCACCCCTCCACTTT
CASSQAAGGISSYNSPLHF
>TRBV12-3/TRBV12-4|TRBD2|NA|TRBJ2-3
TGTGCCAGCAGTTTAGCGTACCGGGCTGTAGCGGGAGGGCTTGGTACGCAGTATTTT
CASSLAYRAVAGGLGTQYF
>TRBV20-1|NA|NA|TRBJ1-2
TGCAGTGCTAGACTCGGGGGGGATTACTATGGCTACACCTTC
CSARLGGDYYGYTF
>TRBV24-1|NA|few|TRBJ2-5
TGTGCCACCAGTGGTCTGACTTACCCAGAGACCCAGTACTTC
CATSGLTYPETQYF
>TRBV6-1|NA|few|TRBJ1-2
TGTGCCAGCGGGCGGGGTAACTATGGCTACACCTTC
CASGRGNYGYTF
>TRBV20-1|TRBD1|NA|TRBJ1-5
TGCAGTGCTAGAGAGGACAGGCCGAATCAGCCCCAGCATTTT
CSAREDRPNQPQHF